The clone carrying this TCR beta chain came up a few times. Antigen specificity is unknown. A universal primer binding site was introduced by template switching. The final cDNA contained unique molecular identifiers. MiXCR was run by TCRdb on the 5' RACE reads, yielding one entry per CDR3 protein. The sample contains some 240,000 distinct CDR3 sequences, about 8.5% of which appear only once. Per germline, CDR1 ENHRY and CDR2 SYGVKD. This CDR3 has 18 amino acids. Germline trimming cut 0 bases from V and 2 bases from J; bases unmatched to any gene: 9. This specimen comes from a study of identical twins. Study-wide results and caveats: Memory repertoires lacked the insertion deficit that abundant cord blood beta clonotypes showed. Invariant T cells like MAIT and iNKT could partly confound the zero-insertion analyses.

Among all donors, each was a healthy Caucasian. The same sample was also used in a study of yellow fever vaccine responses in identical twins.

The chain is built from TRBV10-3 and TRBJ1-4; 7 bases align to TRBD1. The receptor was derived from a young woman in good health. The specimen was CD8+ T cells sorted from blood. As DNA, the CDR3 is TGTGCCATCAGTGAGTCGGGGTCAACAGGGGCGACTAATGAAAAACTGTTTTTT. The encoded protein is CAISESGSTGATNEKLFF.